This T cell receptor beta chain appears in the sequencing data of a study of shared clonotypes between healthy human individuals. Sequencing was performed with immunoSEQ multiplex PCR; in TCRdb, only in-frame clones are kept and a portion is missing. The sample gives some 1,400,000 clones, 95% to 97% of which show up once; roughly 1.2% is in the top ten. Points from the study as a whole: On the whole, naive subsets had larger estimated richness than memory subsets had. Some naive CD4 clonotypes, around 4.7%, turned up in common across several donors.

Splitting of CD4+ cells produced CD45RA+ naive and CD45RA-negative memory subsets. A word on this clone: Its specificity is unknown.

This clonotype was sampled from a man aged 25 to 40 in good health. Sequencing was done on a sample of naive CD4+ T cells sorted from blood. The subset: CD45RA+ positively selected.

CDR3 nucleotides: TGTGCCAGCAGCTTAATGGGGGGAGTTAACACAGATACGCAGTATTTT. Protein sequence: CASSLMGGVNTDTQYF. The chain combines TRBV7-6 with TRBJ2-3, with D possibly being TRBD2 (6 bases). Trimming removed 2 bases at V and 2 bases at J, with 14 bases between. The CDR3 contains 16 residues. The germline CDR1 and CDR2 sequences are SGHVS and FNYEAQ.